The entry that follows covers one T cell receptor beta chain sequence. This CDR3 spans 13 amino acids. V gave up 2 bases and J gave up 5 bases; unmatched junction bases: 0. A single record per CDR3 protein comes from TCRdb applying MiXCR to the 5' RACE reads. Of over 150,000 distinct CDR3 sequences listed, over 20% are singletons. This entry belongs to a study of T-cell memory formation after mild COVID-19. J is TRBJ2-1 and V is TRBV12-3 or TRBV12-4, with 7 bases matching TRBD2. The clonotype comes from an adult woman who had mild COVID-19 (a few samples of this study predate the infection). Cell type and time point are not known. The material sequenced was PBMCs or a T cell subset sorted from them (not recorded which). DNA of the CDR3: TGTGCCAGCAGTTTACTAGCGGACAATGAGCAGTTCTTC. It yields the protein CASSLLADNEQFF.